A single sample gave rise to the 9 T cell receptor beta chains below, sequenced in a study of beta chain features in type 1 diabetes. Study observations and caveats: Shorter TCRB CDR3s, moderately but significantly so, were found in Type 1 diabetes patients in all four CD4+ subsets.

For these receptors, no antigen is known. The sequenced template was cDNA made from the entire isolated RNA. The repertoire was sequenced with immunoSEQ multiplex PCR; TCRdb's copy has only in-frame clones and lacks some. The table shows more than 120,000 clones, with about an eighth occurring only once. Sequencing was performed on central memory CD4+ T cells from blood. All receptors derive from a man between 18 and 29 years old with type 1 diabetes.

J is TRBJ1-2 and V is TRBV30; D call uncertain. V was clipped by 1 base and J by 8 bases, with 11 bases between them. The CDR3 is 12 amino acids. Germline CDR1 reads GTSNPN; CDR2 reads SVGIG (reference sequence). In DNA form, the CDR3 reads TGTGCCTGGAGTGCCCCTTTGGAGGGCTACACCTTC. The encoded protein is CAWSAPLEGYTF.

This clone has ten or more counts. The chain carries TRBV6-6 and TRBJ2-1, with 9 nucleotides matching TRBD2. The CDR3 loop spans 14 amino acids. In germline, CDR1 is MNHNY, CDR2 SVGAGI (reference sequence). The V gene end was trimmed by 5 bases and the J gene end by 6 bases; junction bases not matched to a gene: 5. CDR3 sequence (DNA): TGTGCCAGCAGTGGTAGCGGGGGAGTCAATGAGCAGTTCTTC. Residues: CASSGSGGVNEQFF.

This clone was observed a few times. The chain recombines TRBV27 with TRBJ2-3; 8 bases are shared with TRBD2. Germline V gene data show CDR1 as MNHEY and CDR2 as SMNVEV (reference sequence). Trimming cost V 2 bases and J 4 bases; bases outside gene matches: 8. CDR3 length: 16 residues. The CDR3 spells CASSLDVGGESDTQYF. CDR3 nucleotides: TGTGCCAGCAGTTTAGATGTCGGGGGGGAATCAGATACGCAGTATTTT.

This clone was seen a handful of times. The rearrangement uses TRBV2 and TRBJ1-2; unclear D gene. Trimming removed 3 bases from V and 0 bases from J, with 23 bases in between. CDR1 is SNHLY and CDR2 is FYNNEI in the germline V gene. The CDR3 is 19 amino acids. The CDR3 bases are TGTGCCAGCAGTGACGAAGCTCCGGACGGGCGGGGTGCTAACTATGGCTACACCTTC. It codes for CASSDEAPDGRGANYGYTF.

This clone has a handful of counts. CDR3 nucleotide sequence: TGTGCCAGCAGCCAGCTACCGGGACAGGGGTATGAAAAACTGTTTTTT. Its protein product is CASSQLPGQGYEKLFF. The chain combines TRBV28 with TRBJ1-4, with 10 bases that match TRBD1. V shed 6 bases and J 6 bases; nucleotides not matched to a gene: 10. In germline, CDR1 is MDHEN, CDR2 SYDVKM. The CDR3 is 16 amino acids.

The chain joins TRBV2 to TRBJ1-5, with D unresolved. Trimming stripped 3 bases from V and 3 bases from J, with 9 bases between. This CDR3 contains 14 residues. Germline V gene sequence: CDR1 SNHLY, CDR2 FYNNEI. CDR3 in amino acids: CASSEGQLNQPQHF. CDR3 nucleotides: TGTGCCAGCAGTGAGGGTCAGCTCAATCAGCCCCAGCATTTT.

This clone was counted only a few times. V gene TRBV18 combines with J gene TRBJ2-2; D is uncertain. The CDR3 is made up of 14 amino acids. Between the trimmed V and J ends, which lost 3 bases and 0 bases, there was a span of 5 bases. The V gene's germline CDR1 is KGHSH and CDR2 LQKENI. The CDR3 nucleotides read TGTGCCAGCTCACCGGGGTCGAACACCGGGGAGCTGTTTTTT. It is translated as CASSPGSNTGELFF.

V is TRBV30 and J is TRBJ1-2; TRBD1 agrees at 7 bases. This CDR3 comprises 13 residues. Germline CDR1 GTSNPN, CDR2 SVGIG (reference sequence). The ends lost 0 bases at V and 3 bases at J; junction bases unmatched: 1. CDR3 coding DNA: TGTGCCTGGAGTGTAGGGACAGACTATGGCTACACCTTC. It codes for CAWSVGTDYGYTF. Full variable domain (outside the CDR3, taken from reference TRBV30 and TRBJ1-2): SQTIHQWPATLVQPVGSPLSLECTVEGTSNPNLYWYRQAAGRGLQLLFYSVGIGQISSEVPQNLSASRPQDRQFILSSKKLLLSDSGFYLCAWSVGTDYGYTFGSGTRLTVV.

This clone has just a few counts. The CDR3 sequence is CASSDQQGGWVIQPQHF. The CDR3 nucleotides read TGTGCCAGCAGTGATCAGCAGGGGGGCTGGGTAATACAGCCCCAGCATTTT. The V gene is TRBV6-1, the J gene TRBJ1-5; 7 bases are a match to TRBD1. CDR3 length equals 17 residues. Germline V gene lookup returns CDR1 MNHNS and CDR2 SASEGT. With 3 bases clipped from V and 7 bases from J, the junction kept 15 bases outside the gene matches.